These 24 T cell receptor beta chains share one sample of origin, sequenced in a study of shared clonotypes between healthy human individuals. The naive CD8 population came from CD45RO-negative cells selected for CCR7, without terminally differentiated effector memory CD45RA+ cells. Profiled with immunoSEQ multiplex PCR; TCRdb holds only in-frame clones, not every one. The sample yields around 1.9 million clones, 93% seen once. The sequencing input was naive CD8+ T cells from PBMCs. Every receptor here comes from a man aged 18 to 29 in good health. Some clones in this sample may be carry-over from other donors' samples.

The J gene is TRBJ2-7, the V gene TRBV27; TRBD2 aligns across 10 bases. Germline CDR1 MNHEY, CDR2 SMNVEV (reference sequence). Losses at the gene ends were 6 bases for V and 5 bases for J; bases not matched to a gene: 13. This CDR3 is 16 amino acids long. CDR3 amino acids: CASSPRGLAGDDEQYF. The DNA of the CDR3 is TGTGCCAGCAGCCCGCGGGGGCTAGCGGGAGATGACGAGCAGTACTTC.

V usage is TRBV19 and J usage is TRBJ2-7; 10 bases agree with TRBD1. The germline CDR1 and CDR2 sequences are LNHDA and SQIVND (reference sequence). V trimming: 9 bases; J trimming: 6 bases; junction bases outside the gene matches: 2. The CDR3 extends over 11 amino acids. CDR3 region: CASRQGAEQYF. The CDR3 bases are TGTGCCAGCAGACAGGGGGCCGAGCAGTACTTC.

The chain combines TRBV9 with TRBJ2-2; 16 bases line up with TRBD2. V trimming: 3 bases; J trimming: 4 bases; junction bases outside the gene matches: 9. The CDR3 runs 19 residues. The germline V gene encodes CDR1 SGDLS and CDR2 YYNGEE. CDR3 sequence (DNA): TGTGCCAGCAGCGCCTCCCCGGGACTAGCGGGAGGGTTCACCGGGGAGCTGTTTTTT. As protein: CASSASPGLAGGFTGELFF.

The chain carries TRBV27 and TRBJ2-1; TRBD2 aligns across 8 bases. Germline-derived CDR1 and CDR2 are MNHEY and SMNVEV (reference sequence). The V segment lost 1 base and the J segment 4 bases; nucleotides outside the gene matches: 3. The CDR3 has 15 amino acids. This chain's CDR3 is CASSLFSGIYNEQFF. In DNA, the CDR3 is TGTGCCAGCAGTTTATTTAGCGGGATTTACAATGAGCAGTTCTTC.

This rearrangement joins TRBV27 to TRBJ2-1, with TRBD2 identical over 10 bases. The germline CDR1 and CDR2 sequences are MNHEY and SMNVEV (reference sequence). The CDR3 contains 14 residues. Germline trimming cut 1 base from V and 8 bases from J; bases unmatched to any gene: 2. CDR3 sequence (DNA): TGTGCCAGCAGTTTATTGCTAGCGGGGGATGAGCAGTTCTTC. It is translated as CASSLLLAGDEQFF.

The chain carries TRBV2 and TRBJ2-7; no firm D call. The CDR3 runs 13 residues. Germline V gives CDR1 SNHLY, CDR2 FYNNEI. Trimming took off 6 bases at V and 3 bases at J, with 12 bases between the two ends. The CDR3 DNA reads as TGTGCCAGCAGGACCGACTGGGACTACGAGCAGTACTTC. Protein sequence: CASRTDWDYEQYF.

The V call is TRBV7-8, the J call TRBJ2-1; 15 nucleotides align to TRBD2. Germline values: CDR1 SGHVS, CDR2 FQNEAQ. V lost 4 bases to trimming and J lost 0 bases; unmatched junction nucleotides: 7. This CDR3 is built from 19 residues. CDR3 DNA: TGTGCCAGCAGCTCTTGGGGGACTAGCGGGAGGAGCTCCTACAATGAGCAGTTCTTC. Translating gives CASSSWGTSGRSSYNEQFF.

The V call is TRBV6-5, the J call TRBJ1-2, with 12 positions matching TRBD1. J was trimmed by 7 bases and V by 7 bases; bases with no gene match: 10. The CDR3 has 15 residues. Looked up from germline, CDR1 is MNHEY and CDR2 is SVGAGI. The CDR3 bases are TGTGCCAGCACTTTCCTCCGGGACAGGGGGCTTGGCTACACCTTC. Translated, it gives CASTFLRDRGLGYTF.

This rearrangement joins TRBV5-5 to TRBJ2-7; D is ambiguous. Germline lookup yields CDR1 SGHKS and CDR2 YYEKEE (reference sequence). The CDR3 is 16 amino acids. Trimming left V 0 bases short and J 0 bases short, with 13 bases between. The CDR3 region is CASSLDLTRSSYEQYF. CDR3 bases: TGTGCCAGCAGCTTGGATCTCACACGCAGCTCCTACGAGCAGTACTTC.

With respect to this clone: At one of its ends the junction is not consistent with the germline gene, which may arise from a read error. Additional DNA sequences in this sample encode the identical CDR3. V usage is TRBV2 and J usage is TRBJ2-7; TRBD1 matches at 7 bases. The germline V gene has CDR1 SNHLY and CDR2 FYNNEI. The CDR3 spans 14 residues. CDR3 sequence (DNA): TGTGCCAGCAGCTACAGGGGAAACTCCTACGAGCAGTACTTT. It codes for CASSYRGNSYEQYF.

V is TRBV30 and J is TRBJ2-7; D uncertain. The germline V and J ends were trimmed by 3 bases and 2 bases, with 5 bases remaining between them. CDR1 and CDR2 (germline): GTSNPN, SVGIG (reference sequence). The CDR3 covers 11 residues. The CDR3 here is CAWRGTYEQYF. The CDR3 region has the DNA TGTGCCTGGAGGGGAACCTACGAGCAGTACTTC.

The sample holds one count of this clone. This rearrangement joins TRBV7-9 to TRBJ2-7; D possibly corresponds to TRBD2 (6 bases). The CDR3 has 15 residues. Trimming left V 1 base short and J 4 bases short, with 14 bases between. CDR1 SEHNR and CDR2 FQNEAQ come from the germline V gene (reference sequence). The CDR3 sequence: CASSLESAGSYEQYF. The CDR3 bases are TGTGCCAGCAGCTTAGAATCAGCGGGCTCTTACGAGCAGTACTTC.

The chain combines TRBV16 with TRBJ2-7, with D unresolved. Germline V gene sequence: CDR1 KGHSY, CDR2 FQNENV. The CDR3 is 12 amino acids. Trimming took 5 bases from V and 1 from J, leaving 6 bases between them. CDR3 region: CASSVRSYEQYF. The CDR3 DNA reads as TGTGCCAGCAGCGTGAGATCCTACGAGCAGTACTTC.

This chain connects TRBV4-3 to TRBJ2-7, with D perhaps assigned TRBD1 or TRBD2 (5 bases each). The V gene lost 0 bases and the J gene lost 5 bases, with 14 bases spanning the gap. CDR3 length equals 15 residues. Germline-derived CDR1 and CDR2 are LGHNA and YSLEER. CDR3 sequence (DNA): TGCGCCAGCAGCCAAGATCTTGAGGGACCCCACGAGCAGTACTTC. Translation: CASSQDLEGPHEQYF.

This chain connects TRBV28 to TRBJ2-7, with D uncertain. Germline V lookup: CDR1 MDHEN, CDR2 SYDVKM. This CDR3 has 14 amino acids. V was trimmed by 5 bases and J by 3 bases, leaving 14 bases between them. The CDR3 DNA is TGTGCCAGCAGTCCACACAGCGAGCTCTACGAGCAGTACTTC. It yields the protein CASSPHSELYEQYF.

This chain uses TRBV14 with TRBJ1-2; D is undetermined. Trimming left V 5 bases short and J 4 bases short, with 20 bases between. This CDR3 region has 16 residues. Looked up from germline, CDR1 is SGHDN and CDR2 is FVKESK. The CDR3 DNA is TGTGCCAGCAGCGCGTCCGGAAACCCACCTGTCTATGGCTACACCTTC. This codes for CASSASGNPPVYGYTF.

This chain links TRBV9 with TRBJ2-1; no reliable D call. Looked up from germline, CDR1 is SGDLS and CDR2 is YYNGEE. The CDR3 extends over 14 amino acids. Trimming shortened V by 0 bases and J by 5 bases, and 9 bases separated the two germline ends. CDR3 region: CASSVAGIHNEQFF. CDR3 coding DNA: TGTGCCAGCAGCGTAGCGGGCATTCACAATGAGCAGTTCTTC.

Only one count was recorded for this clone. The rearrangement joins TRBV9 to TRBJ2-3; 14 bases map to TRBD2. The V gene end was trimmed by 4 bases and the J gene end by 4 bases; junction bases not matched to a gene: 5. The CDR3 is 16 residues long. Per germline, CDR1 SGDLS and CDR2 YYNGEE. CDR3 region: CASSQGLAGAADTQYF. The CDR3 DNA is TGTGCCAGCAGCCAGGGACTAGCGGGAGCCGCAGATACGCAGTATTTT.

The chain is built from TRBV7-6 and TRBJ2-7; unclear D gene. The V gene lost 1 base and the J gene lost 2 bases, with 9 bases spanning the gap. This CDR3 has 14 amino acids. Germline V CDR1 and CDR2: SGHVS, FNYEAQ. CDR3 in DNA: TGTGCCAGCAGCTTAGGGTCCGGGCCCTACGAGCAGTACTTC. This gives the protein CASSLGSGPYEQYF.

V and J are TRBV27 and TRBJ1-1; D not resolved. This CDR3 region has 13 residues. Trimming took off 3 bases at V and 6 bases at J, with 11 bases between the two ends. The germline gives CDR1 MNHEY, CDR2 SMNVEV (reference sequence). CDR3 sequence (DNA): TGTGCCAGCAGTTTGAGGCTGTACGCTGAAGCTTTCTTT. Its translation is CASSLRLYAEAFF.

The chain recombines TRBV5-6 with TRBJ2-7; possible D gene TRBD2, 5 bases. Trimming pared 6 bases from V and 4 bases from J, leaving 14 bases between. This CDR3 is built from 13 residues. Per the germline V gene, CDR1 is SGHDT and CDR2 is YYEEEE. DNA of the CDR3: TGTGCCAGCACCGGTCCCTCGGGATACGAGCAGTACTTC. Protein sequence: CASTGPSGYEQYF.

The chain joins TRBV7-2 to TRBJ2-1; perhaps TRBD1 as D (6 bases). The CDR3 extends over 15 amino acids. Deletions cut 4 bases from V and 5 bases from J, with 15 bases between. In germline, CDR1 is SGHTA, CDR2 FQGNSA. This chain's CDR3 is CASSSRGGQDNEQFF. The DNA of the CDR3 is TGTGCCAGCAGCTCTCGAGGGGGTCAGGACAATGAGCAGTTCTTC.

This clone has just a few counts. The gene calls are TRBV7-8 and TRBJ2-7; 8 nucleotides agree with TRBD1. V was clipped by 3 bases and J by 2 bases; unmatched bases: 6. This CDR3 contains 15 residues. Germline values: CDR1 SGHVS, CDR2 FQNEAQ. The CDR3 DNA sequence: TGTGCCAGCAGCTTCGGACAGGGAGCAACCTACGAGCAGTACTTC. Encoded protein: CASSFGQGATYEQYF.

This chain links TRBV27 with TRBJ2-7, with TRBD2 matching over 7 bases. With V trimmed by 2 bases and J by 6 bases, 16 bases remained unmatched. Per the germline V gene, CDR1 is MNHEY and CDR2 is SMNVEV (reference sequence). The CDR3 consists of 17 residues. CDR3 DNA: TGTGCCAGCAGTTTACGGGGGGTAGCGGCGGGTTTCGCCGAGCAGTACTTC. Translating gives CASSLRGVAAGFAEQYF.